Presented here are 10 T cell receptor beta chains from one specimen sequenced in a study of blood T cell repertoires in COVID-19. Data came from immunoSEQ multiplex PCR; TCRdb stores just in-frame clones and leaves some out. The table includes 230,000 or so clones, around 84% detected once. Sample: peripheral blood. Source of these receptors: a man aged 25 to 45 with active or convalescent COVID-19.

The genes are TRBV11-2 and TRBJ2-7; 7 bases agree with TRBD1. The CDR3 has 16 residues. V lost 1 base to trimming and J lost 4 bases; unmatched junction nucleotides: 10. The germline V gene encodes CDR1 SGHAT and CDR2 FQNNGV. The chain's CDR3 is CASSLVERQGNYEQYF. The CDR3 DNA reads as TGTGCCAGCAGCTTAGTTGAGAGACAGGGTAATTACGAGCAGTACTTC. Full variable domain (outside the CDR3, taken from reference TRBV11-2 and TRBJ2-7): EAGVAQSPRYKIIEKRQSVAFWCNPISGHATLYWYQQILGQGPKLLIQFQNNGVVDDSQLPKDRFSAERLKGVDSTLKIQPAKLEDSAVYLCASSLVERQGNYEQYFGPGTRLTVT.

There are a few counts of this clone. The chain employs TRBV19 and TRBJ2-1, with D tentatively TRBD2 (7 bases). The germline V and J ends were trimmed by 4 bases and 2 bases, with 9 bases remaining between them. CDR1 and CDR2 (germline): LNHDA, SQIVND (reference sequence). This CDR3 contains 14 residues. The DNA of the CDR3 is TGTGCCAGTAGTAGGGGGGGGCCCTACAATGAGCAGTTCTTC. It encodes CASSRGGPYNEQFF.

The J gene is TRBJ1-4, the V gene TRBV28; no clear D gene. V dropped 4 bases and J dropped 8 bases, with 20 bases sitting between them. This CDR3 is built from 16 residues. CDR1 and CDR2 (germline): MDHEN, SYDVKM. The CDR3 DNA sequence: TGTGCCAGCAGTTCCGTCGTCAGAACCTCTTTCGAAAAACTGTTTTTT. Translating gives CASSSVVRTSFEKLFF.

The gene calls are TRBV5-5 and TRBJ2-3; a possible D gene is TRBD2 (7 bases). V lost 4 bases to trimming and J lost 11 bases, with 23 bases between them. The CDR3 covers 15 residues. Per the germline V gene, CDR1 is SGHKS and CDR2 is YYEKEE (reference sequence). The CDR3 loop is CASSLIDSPGGEQYF. CDR3 DNA sequence: TGTGCCAGCAGCCTGATCGACAGTCCGGGGGGCGAGCAGTATTTT.

The rearrangement joins TRBV5-4 to TRBJ1-1, with D uncertain. Germline loops: CDR1 SGHNT, CDR2 YYREEE (reference sequence). The CDR3 totals 12 residues. Trimming left V 2 bases short and J 4 bases short, with 6 bases between. CDR3 amino acids: CASSFQSTEAFF. The CDR3 DNA reads as TGTGCCAGCAGCTTCCAGTCCACTGAAGCTTTCTTT.

This clone showed up just a few times. J is TRBJ2-7 and V is TRBV2, with 10 nucleotides matching TRBD2. CDR3 size: 14 residues. The V gene's germline CDR1 is SNHLY and CDR2 FYNNEI. Trimming removed 2 bases from V and 7 bases from J; junction bases left unmatched: 5. DNA of the CDR3: TGTGCCAGCAGTGAATCTAGCGGGAGTGGGGAGCAGTACTTC. Its translation is CASSESSGSGEQYF. The full variable domain, completed using reference TRBV2 and TRBJ2-7, is EPEVTQTPSHQVTQMGQEVILRCVPISNHLYFYWYRQILGQKVEFLVSFYNNEISEKSEIFDDQFSVERPDGSNFTLKIRSTKLEDSAMYFCASSESSGSGEQYFGPGTRLTVT.

V gene TRBV4-1 combines with J gene TRBJ1-5, with 7 bases fitting TRBD1. The CDR3 has 14 residues. Unmatched junction bases numbered 2, after V lost 0 bases and J lost 6 bases. Germline V gives CDR1 MGHRA, CDR2 YSYEKL. CDR3 loop: CASSQEQGSQPQHF. DNA for the CDR3: TGCGCCAGCAGCCAAGAACAGGGGAGTCAGCCCCAGCATTTT.

The chain couples TRBV28 to TRBJ1-3; D not certain. This CDR3 contains 15 residues. V was shortened by 5 bases and J by 0 bases, with 11 bases between the two germline ends. Germline V gene lookup returns CDR1 MDHEN and CDR2 SYDVKM. The CDR3 DNA sequence: TGTGCCAGCAGTGAAAGACTCATCTCTGGAAACACCATATATTTT. Its translation is CASSERLISGNTIYF.

The CDR3 DNA is TGCGCCAGCAGCTTGGGGGGACAGGACTATGAAAAACTGTTTTTT. It yields the protein CASSLGGQDYEKLFF. The rearrangement links TRBV5-1 to TRBJ1-4, with TRBD1 matching 8 bases. Trimming took 0 bases from V and 6 from J; bases not matched to a gene: 4. Germline CDR1 and CDR2: SGHRS and YFSETQ. CDR3 size: 15 residues. The variable domain in full, with the rest retrieved from reference TRBV5-1 and TRBJ1-4, is KAGVTQTPRYLIKTRGQQVTLSCSPISGHRSVSWYQQTPGQGLQFLFEYFSETQRNKGNFPGRFSGRQFSNSRSEMNVSTLELGDSALYLCASSLGGQDYEKLFFGSGTQLSVL.

The CDR3: CASSPSPAYEQYF. CDR3 coding DNA: TGTGCCAGCTCACCCAGTCCCGCCTACGAGCAGTACTTC. This chain uses TRBV18 with TRBJ2-7; D call uncertain. The CDR3 consists of 13 residues. Trimming took off 3 bases at V and 2 bases at J, with 8 bases between the two ends. In germline, CDR1 is KGHSH, CDR2 LQKENI.